The sample holds many counts of the clone carrying this T cell receptor (beta chain). Its antigen remains unknown. The data derive from a study of identical twins. Study conclusions and caveats: An excess of low generation probability was shown by twin-shared out-of-frame alpha sequences. The models systematically underestimated how much out-of-frame TCR alpha was shared in monozygotic twins.

CDR3 size: 16 residues. V shed 7 bases and J shed 7 bases, with 23 bases lying between them. Template switching, a step in the protocol, added a universal primer site, and cDNA carried unique molecular identifiers. TCRdb fed the 5' RACE reads into MiXCR, producing one record per CDR3 protein. The repertoire holds some 100,000 distinct CDR3 sequences, under 6.5% seen once, with approximately 12% in the top ten. The TCR originated in a woman aged 45 to 65 in good health. The J gene is TRBJ2-1, the V gene TRBV12-3 or TRBV12-4; maybe TRBD2 (6 bases). The sample consisted of memory T cells sorted from blood. CDR3 sequence (DNA): TGTGCCAGCACCCTTTGGGGTGGGAGGCCCGGGAATGAGCAGTTCTTC. This gives the protein CASTLWGGRPGNEQFF.